This T cell receptor beta chain is from a study of T-cell memory formation after mild COVID-19. Notes on the study in general: Among clones peaking at day 37 in the second wave, SARS-CoV-2 specificity remained unconfirmed.

A note on this clonotype: The antigen remains undetermined.

The CDR3 is made up of 14 amino acids. Trimming removed 0 bases from V and 2 bases from J, with 3 bases in between. Germline CDR1 is SGHRS and CDR2 is YFSETQ. MiXCR was run by TCRdb on the 5' RACE reads, yielding one entry per CDR3 protein. The sample carries under 400,000 distinct CDR3 sequences, around a fifth recorded once. Sequenced: PBMCs or a T cell subset sorted from them (not recorded which). This clonotype originated in an adult woman who had mild COVID-19 (a few samples of this study predate the infection). Cell type and time point are not known. The chain employs TRBV5-1 and TRBJ2-6, with D hard to call. The CDR3 loop is CASSLVPGANVLTF. CDR3 DNA sequence: TGCGCCAGCAGCTTGGTTCCTGGGGCCAACGTCCTGACTTTC.